This TCR beta chain comes out of a study of blood T cell repertoires in COVID-19. Turning to the study itself: PBMCs, B-cell-depleted T cells, or T cells provided the cDNA or gDNA that made up the material.

In the authors' workflow: For nucleated cells, counts were estimated from reference gene primer amplification. Here immunoSEQ multiplex PCR was the method, and the copy in TCRdb shows in-frame clones only, minus some. V, J and clone size are taken as reported in that table, and D and trimming were inferred from the DNA itself. This sample has hundreds of thousands of clones, with roughly 88% found just once. The germline CDR1 and CDR2 sequences are SGHDT and YYEEEE. The trim removed 5 bases at V and 0 bases at J, leaving 7 bases unmatched. The CDR3 length is 15 residues. The Seattle patients joined while their infection was active and were tracked longitudinally afterward.

The sample consisted of peripheral blood. The chain is built from TRBV5-6 and TRBJ1-2; 7 bases are shared with TRBD1. This receptor was taken from a woman aged 70-85 years with COVID-19, enrolled during active disease. The CDR3 sequence is CASRMTGRSNYGYTF. The DNA for the CDR3 is TGTGCCAGCAGGATGACAGGGCGATCTAACTATGGCTACACCTTC.